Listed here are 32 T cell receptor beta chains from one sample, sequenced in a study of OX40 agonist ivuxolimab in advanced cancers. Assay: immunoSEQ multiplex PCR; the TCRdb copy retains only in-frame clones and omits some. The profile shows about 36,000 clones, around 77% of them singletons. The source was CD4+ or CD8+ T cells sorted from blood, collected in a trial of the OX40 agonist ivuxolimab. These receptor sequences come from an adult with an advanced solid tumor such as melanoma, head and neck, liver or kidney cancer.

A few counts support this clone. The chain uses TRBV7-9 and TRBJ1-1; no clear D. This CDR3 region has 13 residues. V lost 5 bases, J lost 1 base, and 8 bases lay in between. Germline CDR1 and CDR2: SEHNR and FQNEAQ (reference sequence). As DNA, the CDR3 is TGTGCCAGCAGCCCCCTGGGGAACACTGAAGCTTTCTTT. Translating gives CASSPLGNTEAFF.

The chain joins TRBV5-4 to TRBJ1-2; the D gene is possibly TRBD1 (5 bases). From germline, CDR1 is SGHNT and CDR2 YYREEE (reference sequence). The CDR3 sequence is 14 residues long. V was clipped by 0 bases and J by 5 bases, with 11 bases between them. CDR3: CASSLAGPLYGYTF. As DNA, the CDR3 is TGTGCCAGCAGCTTGGCGGGACCTCTATATGGCTACACCTTC.

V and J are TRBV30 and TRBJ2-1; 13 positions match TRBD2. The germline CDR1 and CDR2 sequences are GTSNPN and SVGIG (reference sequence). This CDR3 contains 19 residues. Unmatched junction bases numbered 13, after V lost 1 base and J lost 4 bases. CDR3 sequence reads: CAWSALGTSGTWGYNEQFF. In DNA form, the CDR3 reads TGTGCCTGGAGTGCCCTCGGGACTAGCGGGACTTGGGGGTACAATGAGCAGTTCTTC.

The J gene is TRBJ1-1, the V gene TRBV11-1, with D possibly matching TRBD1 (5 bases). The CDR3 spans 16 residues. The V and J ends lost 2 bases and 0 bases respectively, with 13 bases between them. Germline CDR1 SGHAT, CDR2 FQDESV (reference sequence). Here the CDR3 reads CASSLFRGAVNTEAFF. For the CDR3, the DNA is TGTGCCAGCAGCTTATTCAGAGGGGCGGTGAACACTGAAGCTTTCTTT.

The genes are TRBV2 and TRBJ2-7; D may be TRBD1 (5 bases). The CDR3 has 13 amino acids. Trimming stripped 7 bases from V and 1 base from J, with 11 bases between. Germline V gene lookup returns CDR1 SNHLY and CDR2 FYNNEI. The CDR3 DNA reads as TGTGCCAGCAAAGGGGATGAGTCCTACGAGCAGTACTTC. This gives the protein CASKGDESYEQYF. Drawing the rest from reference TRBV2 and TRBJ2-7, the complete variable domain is EPEVTQTPSHQVTQMGQEVILRCVPISNHLYFYWYRQILGQKVEFLVSFYNNEISEKSEIFDDQFSVERPDGSNFTLKIRSTKLEDSAMYFCASKGDESYEQYFGPGTRLTVT.

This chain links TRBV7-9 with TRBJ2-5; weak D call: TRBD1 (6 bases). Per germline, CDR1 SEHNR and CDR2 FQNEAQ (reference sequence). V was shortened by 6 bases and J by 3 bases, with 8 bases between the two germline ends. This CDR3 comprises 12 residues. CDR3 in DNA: TGTGCCAGCAGGCGACAGGAAGAGACCCAGTACTTC. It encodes CASRRQEETQYF.

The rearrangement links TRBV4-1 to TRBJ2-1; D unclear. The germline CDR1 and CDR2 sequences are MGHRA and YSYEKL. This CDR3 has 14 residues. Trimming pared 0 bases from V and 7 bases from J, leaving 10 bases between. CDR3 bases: TGCGCCAGCAGCCAAGAGTGGGATGTGAATGAGCAGTTCTTC. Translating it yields CASSQEWDVNEQFF.

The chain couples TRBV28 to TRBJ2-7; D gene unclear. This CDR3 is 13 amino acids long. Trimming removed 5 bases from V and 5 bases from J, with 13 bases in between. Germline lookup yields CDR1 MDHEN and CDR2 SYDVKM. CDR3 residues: CASSMLLENEQYF. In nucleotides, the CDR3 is TGTGCCAGCAGTATGTTACTCGAGAACGAGCAGTACTTC.

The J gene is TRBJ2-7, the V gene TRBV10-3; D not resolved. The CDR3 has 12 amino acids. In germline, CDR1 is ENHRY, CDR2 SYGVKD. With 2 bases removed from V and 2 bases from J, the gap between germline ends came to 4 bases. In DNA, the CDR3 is TGTGCCATCAGTGAGGAAACCTACGAGCAGTACTTC. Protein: CAISEETYEQYF.

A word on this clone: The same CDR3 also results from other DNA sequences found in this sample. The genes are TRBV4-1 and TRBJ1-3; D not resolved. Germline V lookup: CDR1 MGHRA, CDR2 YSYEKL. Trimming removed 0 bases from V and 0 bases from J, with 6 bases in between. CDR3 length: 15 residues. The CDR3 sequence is CASSQDVSSGNTIYF. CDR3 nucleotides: TGCGCCAGCAGCCAAGATGTCAGCTCTGGAAACACCATATATTTT.

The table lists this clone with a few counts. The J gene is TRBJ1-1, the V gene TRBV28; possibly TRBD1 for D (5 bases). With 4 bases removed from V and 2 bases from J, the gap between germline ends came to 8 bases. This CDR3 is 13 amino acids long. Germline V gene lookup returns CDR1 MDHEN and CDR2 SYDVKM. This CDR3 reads CASSSTVNTEAFF. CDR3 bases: TGTGCCAGCAGTTCGACAGTAAACACTGAAGCTTTCTTT. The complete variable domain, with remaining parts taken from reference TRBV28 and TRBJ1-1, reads DVKVTQSSRYLVKRTGEKVFLECVQDMDHENMFWYRQDPGLGLRLIYFSYDVKMKEKGDIPEGYSVSREKKERFSLILESASTNQTSMYLCASSSTVNTEAFFGQGTRLTVV.

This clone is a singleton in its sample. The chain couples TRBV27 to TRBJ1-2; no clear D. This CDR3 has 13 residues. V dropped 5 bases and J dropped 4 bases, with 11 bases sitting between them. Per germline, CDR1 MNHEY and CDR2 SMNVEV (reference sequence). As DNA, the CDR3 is TGTGCCAGCAGTAATCGACACCTCTATGGCTACACCTTC. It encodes CASSNRHLYGYTF.

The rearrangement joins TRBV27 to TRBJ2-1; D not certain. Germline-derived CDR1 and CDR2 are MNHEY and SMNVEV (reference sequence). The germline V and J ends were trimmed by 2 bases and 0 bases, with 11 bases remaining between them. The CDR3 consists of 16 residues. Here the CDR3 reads CASSLVAVSSYNEQFF. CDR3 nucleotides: TGTGCCAGCAGTTTAGTGGCGGTGAGCTCCTACAATGAGCAGTTCTTC.

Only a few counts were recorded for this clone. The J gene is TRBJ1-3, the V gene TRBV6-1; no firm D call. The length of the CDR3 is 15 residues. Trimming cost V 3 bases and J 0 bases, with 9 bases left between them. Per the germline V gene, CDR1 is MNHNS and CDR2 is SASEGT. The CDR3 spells CASSEDGLSGNTIYF. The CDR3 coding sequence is TGTGCCAGCAGTGAGGACGGGCTCTCTGGAAACACCATATATTTT.

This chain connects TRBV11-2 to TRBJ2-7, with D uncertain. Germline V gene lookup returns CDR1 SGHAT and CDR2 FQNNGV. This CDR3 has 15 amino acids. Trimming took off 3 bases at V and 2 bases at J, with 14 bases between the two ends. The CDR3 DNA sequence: TGTGCCAGCAGCTTCGGTCACGGCAGTACCTACGAGCAGTACTTC. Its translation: CASSFGHGSTYEQYF.

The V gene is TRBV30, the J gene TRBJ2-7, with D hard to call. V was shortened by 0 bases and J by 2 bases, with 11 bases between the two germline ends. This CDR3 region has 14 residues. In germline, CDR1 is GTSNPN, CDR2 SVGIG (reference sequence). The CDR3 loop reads CAWSVRKRPYEQYF. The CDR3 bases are TGTGCCTGGAGTGTACGAAAGAGGCCCTACGAGCAGTACTTC.

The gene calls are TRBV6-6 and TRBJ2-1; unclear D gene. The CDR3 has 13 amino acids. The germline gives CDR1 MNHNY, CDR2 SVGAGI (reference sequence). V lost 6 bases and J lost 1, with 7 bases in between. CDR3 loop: CASRGKSYNEQFF. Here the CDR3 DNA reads TGTGCCAGCAGGGGTAAATCCTACAATGAGCAGTTCTTC.

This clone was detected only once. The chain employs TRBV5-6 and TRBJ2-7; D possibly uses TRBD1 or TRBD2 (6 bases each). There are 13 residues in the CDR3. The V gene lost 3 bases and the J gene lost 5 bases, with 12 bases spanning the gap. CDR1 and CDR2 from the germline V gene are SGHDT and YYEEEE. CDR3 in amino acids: CASSSSGAHEQYF. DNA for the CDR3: TGTGCCAGCAGCTCCTCGGGGGCCCACGAGCAGTACTTC. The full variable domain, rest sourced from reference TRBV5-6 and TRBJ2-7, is DAGVTQSPTHLIKTRGQQVTLRCSPKSGHDTVSWYQQALGQGPQFIFQYYEEEERQRGNFPDRFSGHQFPNYSSELNVNALLLGDSALYLCASSSSGAHEQYFGPGTRLTVT.

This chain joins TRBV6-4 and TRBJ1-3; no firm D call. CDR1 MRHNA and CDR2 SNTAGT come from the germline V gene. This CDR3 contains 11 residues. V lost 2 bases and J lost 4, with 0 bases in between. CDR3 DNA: TGTGCCAGCAGTGACGGAAACACCATATATTTT. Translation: CASSDGNTIYF.

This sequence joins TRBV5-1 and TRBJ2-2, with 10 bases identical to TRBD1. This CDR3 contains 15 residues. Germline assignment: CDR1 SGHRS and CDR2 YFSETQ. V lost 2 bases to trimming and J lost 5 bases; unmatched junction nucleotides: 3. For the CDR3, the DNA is TGCGCCAGCAGCTTCAGACAGGGGGCTACCGGGGAGCTGTTTTTT. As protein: CASSFRQGATGELFF.

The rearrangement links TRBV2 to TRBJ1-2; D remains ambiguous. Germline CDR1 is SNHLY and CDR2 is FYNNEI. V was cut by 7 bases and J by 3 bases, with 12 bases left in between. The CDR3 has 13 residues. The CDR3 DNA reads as TGTGCCAGCAAATTTGCACAGTACTATGGCTACACCTTC. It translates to CASKFAQYYGYTF.

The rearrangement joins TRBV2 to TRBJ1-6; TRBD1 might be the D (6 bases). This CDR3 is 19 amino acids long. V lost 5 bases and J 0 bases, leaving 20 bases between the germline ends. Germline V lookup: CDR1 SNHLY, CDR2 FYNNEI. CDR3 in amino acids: CASSHPTGTMSSYNSPLHF. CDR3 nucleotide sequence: TGTGCCAGCAGTCACCCAACGGGGACAATGAGCTCCTATAATTCACCCCTCCACTTT.

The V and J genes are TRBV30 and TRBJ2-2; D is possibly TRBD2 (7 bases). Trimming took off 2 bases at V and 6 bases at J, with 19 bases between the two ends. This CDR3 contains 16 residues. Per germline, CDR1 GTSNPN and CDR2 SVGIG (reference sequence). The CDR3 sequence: CAWSRDRGRAPGELFF. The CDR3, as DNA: TGTGCCTGGAGTCGGGATAGGGGGAGGGCCCCCGGGGAGCTGTTTTTT.

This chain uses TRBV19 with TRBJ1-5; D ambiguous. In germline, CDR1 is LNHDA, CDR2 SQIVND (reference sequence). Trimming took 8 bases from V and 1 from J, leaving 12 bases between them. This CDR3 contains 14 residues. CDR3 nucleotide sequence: TGTGCCAGTGGAAGTGGTCTCAGCAATCAGCCCCAGCATTTT. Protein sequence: CASGSGLSNQPQHF.

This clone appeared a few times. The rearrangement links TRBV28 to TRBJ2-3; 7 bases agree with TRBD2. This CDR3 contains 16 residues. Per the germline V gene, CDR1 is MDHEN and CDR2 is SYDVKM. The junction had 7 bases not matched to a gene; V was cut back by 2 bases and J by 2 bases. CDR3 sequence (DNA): TGTGCCAGCAGTTTAGGGAGGGGTTCGTACACAGATACGCAGTATTTT. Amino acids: CASSLGRGSYTDTQYF. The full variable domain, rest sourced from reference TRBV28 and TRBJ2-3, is DVKVTQSSRYLVKRTGEKVFLECVQDMDHENMFWYRQDPGLGLRLIYFSYDVKMKEKGDIPEGYSVSREKKERFSLILESASTNQTSMYLCASSLGRGSYTDTQYFGPGTRLTVL.

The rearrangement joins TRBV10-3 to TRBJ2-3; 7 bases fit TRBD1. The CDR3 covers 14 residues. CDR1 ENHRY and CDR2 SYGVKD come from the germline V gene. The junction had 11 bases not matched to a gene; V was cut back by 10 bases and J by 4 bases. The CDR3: CATLGDSDSDTQYF. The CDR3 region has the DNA TGTGCCACCCTAGGGGACAGCGACTCAGATACGCAGTATTTT.

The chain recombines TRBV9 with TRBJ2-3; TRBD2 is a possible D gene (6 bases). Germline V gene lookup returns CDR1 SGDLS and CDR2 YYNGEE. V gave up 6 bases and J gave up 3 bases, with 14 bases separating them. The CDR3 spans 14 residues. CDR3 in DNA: TGTGCCAGCACCCTTGGACTATGGACAGATACGCAGTATTTT. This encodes CASTLGLWTDTQYF.

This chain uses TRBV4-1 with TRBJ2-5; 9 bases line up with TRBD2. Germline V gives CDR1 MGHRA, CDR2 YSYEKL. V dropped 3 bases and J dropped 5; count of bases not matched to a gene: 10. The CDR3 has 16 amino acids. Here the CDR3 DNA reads TGCGCCAGCAGCCAGTTTAGCGGGAGAGGTTGGGAGACCCAGTACTTC. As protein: CASSQFSGRGWETQYF.

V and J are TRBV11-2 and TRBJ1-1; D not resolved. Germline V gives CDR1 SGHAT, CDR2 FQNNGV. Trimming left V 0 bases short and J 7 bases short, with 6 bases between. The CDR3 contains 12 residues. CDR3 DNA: TGTGCCAGCAGCTTAGATTGGGGTGAAGCTTTCTTT. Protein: CASSLDWGEAFF.

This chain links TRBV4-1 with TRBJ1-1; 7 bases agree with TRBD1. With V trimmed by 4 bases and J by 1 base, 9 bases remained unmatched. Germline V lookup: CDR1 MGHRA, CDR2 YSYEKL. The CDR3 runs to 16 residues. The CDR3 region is CASSRATGQENTEAFF. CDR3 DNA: TGCGCCAGCAGCCGAGCGACAGGGCAGGAGAACACTGAAGCTTTCTTT.

The CDR3 sequence is CASHGTGWYEQYF. CDR3 nucleotides: TGTGCCAGCCACGGGACAGGGTGGTACGAGCAGTACTTC. The J gene is TRBJ2-7, the V gene TRBV28; TRBD1 matches 9 bases. The ends lost 8 bases at V and 4 bases at J; junction bases unmatched: 6. Germline V gene lookup returns CDR1 MDHEN and CDR2 SYDVKM. The CDR3 runs 13 residues.

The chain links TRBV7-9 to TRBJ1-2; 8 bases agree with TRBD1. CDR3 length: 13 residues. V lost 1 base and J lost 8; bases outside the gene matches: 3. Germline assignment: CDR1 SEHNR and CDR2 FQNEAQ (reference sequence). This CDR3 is CASSLGQGAGYTF. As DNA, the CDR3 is TGTGCCAGCAGCTTAGGGCAGGGGGCCGGCTACACCTTC. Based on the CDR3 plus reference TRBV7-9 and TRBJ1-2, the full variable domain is DTGVSQNPRHKITKRGQNVTFRCDPISEHNRLYWYRQTLGQGPEFLTYFQNEAQLEKSRLLSDRFSAERPKGSFSTLEIQRTEQGDSAMYLCASSLGQGAGYTFGSGTRLTVV.